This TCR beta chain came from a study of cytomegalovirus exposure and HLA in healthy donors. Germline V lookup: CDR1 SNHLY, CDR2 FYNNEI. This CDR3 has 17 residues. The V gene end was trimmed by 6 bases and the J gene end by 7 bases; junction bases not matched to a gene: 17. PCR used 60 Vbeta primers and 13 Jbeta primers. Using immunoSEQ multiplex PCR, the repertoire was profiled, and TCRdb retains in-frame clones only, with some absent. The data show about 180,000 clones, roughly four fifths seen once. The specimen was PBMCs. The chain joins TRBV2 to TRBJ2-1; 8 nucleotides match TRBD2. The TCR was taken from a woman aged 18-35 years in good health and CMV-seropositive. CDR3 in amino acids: CASSAGVGGGSSNEQFF. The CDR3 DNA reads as TGTGCCAGCAGCGCGGGAGTTGGCGGGGGGTCCTCTAATGAGCAGTTCTTC.